The clone carrying this TCR beta chain was picked up many times. With iRepertoire HTBI primers and Arm-PCR of CDR3 regions, TCR beta libraries were built. Using its own MiXCR run on the multiplex PCR reads, TCRdb lists one record per CDR3 protein. The sample consists of hundreds of thousands of distinct CDR3 sequences, under 25% of them appearing once. Time point indicated: persistent/refractory GD, antithyroid drugs over 5 years with positive TRAb. PBMC RNA was the source of the TCR library. From each patient, roughly 9 milliliters of peripheral blood was drawn and collected into an EDTA anticoagulant tube. This record belongs to a study of regulatory T cells in long-lasting Graves disease. Germline V CDR1 and CDR2: MDHEN, SYDVKM. CDR3 length equals 13 residues. V dropped 8 bases and J dropped 1 base, with 11 bases sitting between them.

The starting material was peripheral blood mononuclear cells (PBMCs), obtained when the disease was refractory, from a patient treated with antithyroid drugs. The clonotype comes from a female donor with Graves disease. The chain joins TRBV28 to TRBJ1-1; TRBD1 is a possible D gene (6 bases). The CDR3 sequence: CASGGHQNTEAFF. In DNA, the CDR3 is TGTGCCAGCGGGGGACACCAGAACACTGAAGCTTTCTTT.